Each of the 20 T cell receptor beta chains below was sequenced from the same sample in a study of regulatory T cells in long-lasting Graves disease. Arm-PCR of CDR3 regions with iRepertoire HTBI primers generated TCR beta libraries. A single record per CDR3 protein comes from TCRdb applying MiXCR to the multiplex PCR reads. The table has a few hundred thousand distinct CDR3 sequences, roughly a fifth seen once. Time point: persistent/refractory GD, antithyroid drugs over 5 years with positive TRAb. The TCR library used RNA extracted from PBMCs. The sequencing here drew on peripheral blood mononuclear cells (PBMCs), taken when the disease was refractory, from a patient treated with antithyroid drugs. These receptor sequences come from a female donor with Graves disease.

This clonotype has at least ten counts. V gene TRBV28 combines with J gene TRBJ2-4; D call uncertain. Deletions cut 6 bases from V and 8 bases from J, with 8 bases between. The CDR3 is 11 residues long. The V gene's germline CDR1 is MDHEN and CDR2 SYDVKM. CDR3 sequence: CASRGSYIQYF. Here the CDR3 DNA reads TGTGCCAGCAGGGGCAGCTACATTCAGTACTTC.

Concerning this clonotype itself: With a much larger clone just one base away, this may be a read error. This sequence joins TRBV12-3 or TRBV12-4 and TRBJ2-6, with TRBD2 identical over 7 bases. The CDR3 has 18 amino acids. The CDR3 is CAGSQHTSASSGANVLTF. The CDR3 region has the DNA TGTGCCGGCAGCCAGCACACTAGCGCTTCCTCTGGGGCCAACGTCCTGACTTTC.

This clonotype came up a few times. This chain joins TRBV29-1 and TRBJ2-5; D gene uncertain. The V gene lost 5 bases and the J gene lost 5 bases, with 12 bases spanning the gap. The germline V gene has CDR1 SQVTM and CDR2 ANQGSEA. The CDR3 totals 12 residues. CDR3 residues: CSVKLGSETQYF. CDR3 in DNA: TGCAGCGTTAAATTAGGTTCGGAGACCCAGTACTTC. Looking up the rest from reference TRBV29-1 and TRBJ2-5 gives the full variable domain: SAVISQKPSRDICQRGTSLTIQCQVDSQVTMMFWYRQQPGQSLTLIATANQGSEATYESGFVIDKFPISRPNLTFSTLTVSNMSPEDSSIYLCSVKLGSETQYFGPGTRLLVL.

This clonotype showed up many times. The rearrangement uses TRBV6-2 or TRBV6-3 and TRBJ2-7; D remains unclear. V lost 4 bases to trimming and J lost 2 bases, with 9 bases between them. From germline, CDR1 is MNHEY and CDR2 SVGEGT. The CDR3 consists of 13 residues. The CDR3 nucleotides are TGTGCCAGCAGTTTTCTACGGGCCTACGAGCAGTACTTC. Its protein is CASSFLRAYEQYF.

This clonotype has ten or more counts. The chain joins TRBV7-8 to TRBJ1-2; 8 nucleotides line up with TRBD1. Per germline, CDR1 SGHVS and CDR2 FQNEAQ. This CDR3 has 15 amino acids. Trimming took 6 bases from V and 4 from J; bases not matched to a gene: 10. The CDR3 protein is CASSPRGRVPYGYTF. The CDR3, as DNA: TGTGCCAGCAGTCCCAGGGGGCGAGTCCCCTATGGCTACACCTTC.

There are many counts of this clonotype. V gene TRBV7-2 combines with J gene TRBJ1-2, with D maybe TRBD1 (6 bases). V lost 0 bases, J lost 0 bases, and 11 bases lay in between. CDR3 length equals 16 residues. Looked up from germline, CDR1 is SGHTA and CDR2 is FQGNSA. The CDR3 reads CASSLATGRPNYGYTF. CDR3 DNA: TGTGCCAGCAGCTTAGCAACAGGGAGACCTAACTATGGCTACACCTTC.

This clonotype showed up many times. The V gene is TRBV12-3 or TRBV12-4, the J gene TRBJ1-6; D is possibly TRBD1 (5 bases). CDR3 length: 14 residues. V was trimmed by 6 bases and J by 6 bases, leaving 12 bases between them. CDR3 protein: CASSYDSLNSPLHF. Written as DNA, the CDR3 is TGTGCCAGCAGCTACGACAGCCTTAATTCACCCCTCCACTTT.

The table lists this clonotype with many counts. This rearrangement joins TRBV6-1 to TRBJ2-5, with D unresolved. Deletions cut 7 bases from V and 0 bases from J, with 6 bases between. Germline V gene sequence: CDR1 MNHNS, CDR2 SASEGT. The CDR3 has 12 residues. CDR3 in DNA: TGTGCCAGCACAAAGTACCAAGAGACCCAGTACTTC. Amino acids: CASTKYQETQYF.

This clonotype was seen repeatedly, ten times or more. The gene calls are TRBV4-1 and TRBJ2-7; TRBD2 is a possible D gene (6 bases). V was shortened by 1 base and J by 1 base, with 14 bases between the two germline ends. CDR1 is MGHRA and CDR2 is YSYEKL in the germline V gene. CDR3 length: 16 residues. CDR3 protein: CASSQVAGTPSYEQYF. In DNA form, the CDR3 reads TGCGCCAGCAGCCAAGTAGCAGGGACTCCATCCTACGAGCAGTACTTC.

This clonotype was found many times. The chain links TRBV20-1 to TRBJ1-5; D ambiguous. The CDR3 is 15 residues long. Germline assignment: CDR1 DFQATT and CDR2 SNEGSKA (reference sequence). Deletions cut 0 bases from V and 7 bases from J, with 16 bases between. In DNA form, the CDR3 reads TGCAGTGCTAGAGAACGGGGAAGGGTTATCCAGCCCCAGCATTTT. This gives the protein CSARERGRVIQPQHF.

In its sample, this clonotype was seen many times. The chain combines TRBV12-3 or TRBV12-4 with TRBJ1-6; D perhaps matches TRBD1 (5 bases). The CDR3 has 13 residues. The V end lost 7 bases, the J end lost 7 bases, and 11 bases lay between the germline ends. The DNA of the CDR3 is TGTGCCAGCATCGGGACGGGAAATTCACCCCTCCACTTT. This gives the protein CASIGTGNSPLHF.

About this clonotype itself: Sequence at one end of the junction differs from germline and may be a read error. V gene TRBV5-6 combines with J gene TRBJ2-5, with 9 bases that match TRBD2. The CDR3 contains 17 residues. Per the germline V gene, CDR1 is SGHDT and CDR2 is YYEEEE. CDR3 in DNA: TGTGTCAGCAGCTTGGGGGCAGGAAGCGGGAGGTTAGAGACCCAGTACTTC. Translating gives CVSSLGAGSGRLETQYF.

This clonotype has only a few counts. The CDR3 coding sequence is TGCGCCAGCAGCCCTGGAGTAGCGGACACCGGGGAGCTGTTTTTT. This gives the protein CASSPGVADTGELFF. The chain recombines TRBV5-1 with TRBJ2-2, with D perhaps matching TRBD2 (6 bases). There are 15 residues in the CDR3. V was shortened by 4 bases and J by 3 bases, with 13 bases between the two germline ends. CDR1 is SGHRS and CDR2 is YFSETQ in the germline V gene.

The gene calls are TRBV24-1 and TRBJ2-1, with 10 bases aligning to TRBD2. This CDR3 comprises 16 residues. The J segment lost 3 bases and the V segment lost 4 bases, leaving 5 bases of the junction unmatched. Germline V gene sequence: CDR1 KGHDR, CDR2 SFDVKD. CDR3 sequence: CATSESLAGFYNEQFF. DNA of the CDR3: TGTGCCACCAGTGAATCACTAGCGGGATTCTACAATGAGCAGTTCTTC.

This clonotype was seen only a few times. The chain carries TRBV27 and TRBJ1-4; D unclear. CDR3 size: 14 residues. Germline V lookup: CDR1 MNHEY, CDR2 SMNVEV (reference sequence). V was trimmed by 6 bases and J by 8 bases, leaving 16 bases between them. CDR3 nucleotide sequence: TGTGCCAGCAGCTCCGGGCAGGTTGACGAAAAACTGTTTTTT. It yields the protein CASSSGQVDEKLFF.

This clonotype was picked up many times. This chain links TRBV27 with TRBJ2-5; possible D gene TRBD2, 6 bases. V was shortened by 2 bases and J by 4 bases, with 14 bases between the two germline ends. CDR1 and CDR2 (germline): MNHEY, SMNVEV (reference sequence). This CDR3 has 15 residues. CDR3 nucleotide sequence: TGTGCCAGCAGTTTAGCGGGCAGGAGGGGAGAGACCCAGTACTTC. It translates to CASSLAGRRGETQYF.

This clonotype appeared a few times. The rearrangement joins TRBV7-2 to TRBJ1-2; D is undetermined. This CDR3 has 12 residues. CDR1 and CDR2 from the germline V gene are SGHTA and FQGNSA. Trimming left V 1 base short and J 7 bases short, with 7 bases between. CDR3 protein: CASSLVGLGYTF. In DNA form, the CDR3 reads TGTGCCAGCAGCTTAGTCGGGCTTGGCTACACCTTC.

The chain is built from TRBV6-2 or TRBV6-3 and TRBJ2-1; D gene unclear. Germline V gene lookup returns CDR1 MNHEY and CDR2 SVGEGT. V lost 5 bases to trimming and J lost 7 bases, with 12 bases between them. This CDR3 region has 13 residues. This CDR3 reads CASSAQTRNEQFF. DNA of the CDR3: TGTGCCAGCAGTGCCCAAACGCGGAATGAGCAGTTCTTC.

This clonotype was found once. This may be a read error: a much more frequent sequence differs by one nucleotide. V gene TRBV6-2 or TRBV6-3 combines with J gene TRBJ1-2; no reliable D call. The CDR3 has 13 amino acids. The germline gives CDR1 MNHEY, CDR2 SVGEGT. The CDR3, as DNA: TGTGGCAGCAGCCCTACTAGGGCTCGTGGCTACACCTTC. Protein: CGSSPTRARGYTF.

This clonotype has a handful of counts. The chain recombines TRBV27 with TRBJ2-7; 7 bases agree with TRBD1. Germline values: CDR1 MNHEY, CDR2 SMNVEV (reference sequence). This CDR3 spans 11 amino acids. After removal of 7 bases from V and 7 bases from J, the junction contained 4 bases not matched to a gene. This CDR3 reads CASKGAREQYF. The CDR3 nucleotides are TGTGCCAGCAAGGGGGCGCGGGAGCAGTACTTC.